Shown below are 9 T cell receptor beta chains from a single sample sequenced in a study of blood T cell repertoires in COVID-19 (TCRdb year 2020). Libraries came from the immunoSEQ multiplex PCR assay. TCRdb's version of the immuneACCESS table is confined to in-frame rearrangements and falls short of the full clone set. An unresolved V gene accounts for under half of the shortfall where checked; the remainder is of unknown origin. Across this sample there are under 50,000 clones, with approximately 81% seen only once. 4.2% of the sample is taken by the ten largest. The sample was peripheral blood. These receptors all stem from a woman in her seventies with acute or convalescent COVID-19.

This sequence joins TRBV21-1 and TRBJ2-1; the table calls TRBD1, which could not be checked here. TRBV21-1 is listed as a pseudogene. The CDR3 is made up of 17 amino acids. The CDR3 DNA reads as TGTGCCAGCAGCAAAGTGACGAGGACAGGGGGCTACAATGAGCAGTTCTTC. This sequence encodes CASSKVTRTGGYNEQFF.

This chain joins TRBV5-4 and TRBJ2-5, with TRBD1 matching 10 bases. Unmatched junction bases numbered 6, after V lost 3 bases and J lost 1 base. Looked up from germline, CDR1 is SGHNT and CDR2 is YYREEE (reference sequence). The CDR3 runs to 16 residues. CDR3 amino acids: CASSSRQGAPQETQYF. The CDR3 DNA follows: TGTGCCAGCAGCTCAAGACAGGGGGCGCCCCAAGAGACCCAGTACTTC.

The rearrangement joins TRBV6-2 or TRBV6-3 to TRBJ2-7; a possible D gene is TRBD1 (5 bases). This CDR3 comprises 15 residues. V gave up 4 bases and J gave up 0 bases, with 13 bases separating them. From germline, CDR1 is MNHEY and CDR2 SVGEGT. The CDR3: CASSSPLDISYEQYF. Here the CDR3 DNA reads TGTGCCAGCAGTTCCCCTTTGGACATCTCCTACGAGCAGTACTTC.

The chain links TRBV30 to TRBJ1-1, with D unresolved. Germline lookup yields CDR1 GTSNPN and CDR2 SVGIG (reference sequence). Trimming pared 3 bases from V and 0 bases from J, leaving 17 bases between. The CDR3 has 16 amino acids. The CDR3 reads CAWRPPPEVMNTEAFF. CDR3 nucleotide sequence: TGTGCCTGGAGGCCTCCCCCCGAGGTGATGAACACTGAAGCTTTCTTT.

This chain links TRBV6-5 with TRBJ1-2; weak D call: TRBD1 (5 bases). V lost 6 bases to trimming and J lost 4 bases, with 18 bases between them. The germline CDR1 and CDR2 sequences are MNHEY and SVGAGI. The CDR3 sequence is 15 residues long. CDR3 in DNA: TGTGCCAGCAGCCATTACAGGCAGGGTGGCTATGGCTACACCTTC. It encodes CASSHYRQGGYGYTF.

The rearrangement joins TRBV3-1 (or the pseudogene TRBV3-2) to TRBJ2-7; 7 positions match TRBD2. The germline gives CDR1 LGHDT, CDR2 YNNKEL (reference sequence). The CDR3 loop spans 14 amino acids. V gave up 4 bases and J gave up 0 bases; unmatched junction bases: 3. The CDR3 nucleotides are TGTGCCAGCAGCCGTGGGGACTACTCCTACGAGCAGTACTTC. Its translation is CASSRGDYSYEQYF.

The table lists this clone with a count of one. The chain uses TRBV7-2 and TRBJ2-5, with 8 bases identical to TRBD1. The ends lost 6 bases at V and 1 base at J; junction bases unmatched: 7. CDR1 and CDR2 from the germline V gene are SGHTA and FQGNSA. This CDR3 spans 15 amino acids. The CDR3 loop is CASRSGGHIQETQYF. CDR3 sequence (DNA): TGTGCCAGCAGATCAGGGGGCCATATCCAAGAGACCCAGTACTTC.

The chain recombines TRBV6-5 with TRBJ2-1, with TRBD1 matching 8 bases. The germline CDR1 and CDR2 sequences are MNHEY and SVGAGI. The CDR3 spans 15 residues. With 8 bases clipped from V and 6 bases from J, the junction kept 12 bases outside the gene matches. The CDR3 sequence: CASGKGRTGSNEQFF. CDR3 DNA: TGTGCCAGCGGTAAGGGACGGACAGGGAGCAATGAGCAGTTCTTC.

The chain uses TRBV19 and TRBJ2-5; 12 bases match TRBD2. The CDR3 is 16 residues long. Germline V CDR1 and CDR2: LNHDA, SQIVND (reference sequence). The V gene end was trimmed by 1 base and the J gene end by 4 bases; junction bases not matched to a gene: 4. CDR3 in amino acids: CASSIAALAGGETQYF. DNA of the CDR3: TGTGCCAGTAGTATAGCGGCACTAGCGGGAGGAGAGACCCAGTACTTC.